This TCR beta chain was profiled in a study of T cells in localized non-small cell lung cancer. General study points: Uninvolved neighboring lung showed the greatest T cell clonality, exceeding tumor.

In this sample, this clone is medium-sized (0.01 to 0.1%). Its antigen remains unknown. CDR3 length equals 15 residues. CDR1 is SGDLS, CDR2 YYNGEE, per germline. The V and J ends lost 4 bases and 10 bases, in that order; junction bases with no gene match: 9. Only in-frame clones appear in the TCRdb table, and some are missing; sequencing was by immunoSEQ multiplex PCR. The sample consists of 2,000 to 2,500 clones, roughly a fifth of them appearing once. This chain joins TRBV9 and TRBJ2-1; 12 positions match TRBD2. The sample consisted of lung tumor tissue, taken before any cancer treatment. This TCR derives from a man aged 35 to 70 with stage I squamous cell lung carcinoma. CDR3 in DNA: TGTGCCAGCAGCCCCGGGACTAGCGGGCTAAGAGAGCAGTTCTTC. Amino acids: CASSPGTSGLREQFF.